A selection of T cell receptor beta chains follows, all from one sample in a study of cytomegalovirus exposure and HLA in healthy donors. Only in-frame clones appear in the TCRdb table, and some are missing; sequencing was by immunoSEQ multiplex PCR. The sample holds about 160,000 clones, roughly 80% seen once. Sequencing was done on a sample of PBMCs. The source of these receptors is a human donor in good health. CDR3s include the opening cysteine and the closing phenylalanine or tryptophan. A D gene is named only where the DNA matches it firmly. Clone size is shown for a subset of rows, as once, few, many or a class of expanded clone.

V gene: TRBV30; clone size: -; J gene: TRBJ2-3; D gene: -; CDR3 DNA: TGTGCCTGGAGTTCGGGGGGCCCCACAGATACGCAGTATTTT; CDR3 protein: CAWSSGGPTDTQYF
V gene: TRBV7-6; clone size: -; J gene: TRBJ2-7; D gene: -; CDR3 DNA: TGTGCCAGCAGCTTAGGGGGGGACTACGAGCAGTACTTC; CDR3 protein: CASSLGGDYEQYF
V gene: TRBV29-1; clone size: -; J gene: TRBJ2-2; D gene: TRBD2; CDR3 DNA: TGCAGCGTTGGGGTAATAGCGGGACCCGGGGAGCTGTTTTTT; CDR3 protein: CSVGVIAGPGELFF
V gene: TRBV5-4; clone size: -; J gene: TRBJ2-3; D gene: -; CDR3 DNA: TGTGCCAGCAGCGTGCCTGGCGGCTCTAGCACAGATACGCAGTATTTT; CDR3 protein: CASSVPGGSSTDTQYF
V gene: TRBV7-9; clone size: -; J gene: TRBJ2-5; D gene: TRBD2; CDR3 DNA: TGTGCCAGCAGCTCTACCACGGGACTAGCGGGGAGAGAGCAGTACTTC; CDR3 protein: CASSSTTGLAGREQYF
V gene: TRBV4-1; clone size: -; J gene: TRBJ2-7; D gene: -; CDR3 DNA: TGCGCCAGCAGCAGTGTCCTGCGGGACCTGAGCTCCTACGAGCAGTACTTC; CDR3 protein: CASSSVLRDLSSYEQYF
V gene: TRBV5-4; clone size: few; J gene: TRBJ1-3; D gene: -; CDR3 DNA: TGTGCCAGCAGAGATCTAGACAGGCACTCTGGAAACACCATATATTTT; CDR3 protein: CASRDLDRHSGNTIYF
V gene: TRBV11-1; clone size: -; J gene: TRBJ2-5; D gene: TRBD2; CDR3 DNA: TGTGCCAGCAGCCGGACTAGCGGGACACAAGAGACCCAGTACTTC; CDR3 protein: CASSRTSGTQETQYF
V gene: TRBV6-6; clone size: -; J gene: TRBJ1-1; D gene: -; CDR3 DNA: TGTGCCAGCGCCGTCCTCCACGGGAGCACTGAAGCTTTCTTT; CDR3 protein: CASAVLHGSTEAFF
V gene: TRBV6-1; clone size: -; J gene: TRBJ2-7; D gene: TRBD2; CDR3 DNA: TGTGCCAGCAGCGGGCTAGCGGGAGTCACCTACGAGCAGTACTTC; CDR3 protein: CASSGLAGVTYEQYF
V gene: TRBV29-1; clone size: once; J gene: TRBJ1-6; D gene: -; CDR3 DNA: TGCAGCGCCCGACAGACCCTTAATTCACCCCTCCACTTT; CDR3 protein: CSARQTLNSPLHF
V gene: TRBV25-1; clone size: -; J gene: TRBJ2-5; D gene: TRBD2; CDR3 DNA: TGTGCCAGCTCTCCGGGGGGTTCGTGGACCCAGTACTTC; CDR3 protein: CASSPGGSWTQYF
V gene: TRBV7-6; clone size: -; J gene: TRBJ1-1; D gene: -; CDR3 DNA: TGTGCCAGCAGCTTAGGGCCTGGGGCGGGGGAGTTGAACACTGAAGCTTTCTTT; CDR3 protein: CASSLGPGAGELNTEAFF
V gene: TRBV5-4; clone size: -; J gene: TRBJ2-3; D gene: TRBD2; CDR3 DNA: TGTGCCACCCGGGGACTAGCGGGGGGGAGTGATACGCAGTATTTT; CDR3 protein: CATRGLAGGSDTQYF
V gene: TRBV19; clone size: -; J gene: TRBJ1-5; D gene: -; CDR3 DNA: TGTGCCAGTAGTATAGATCGGGATCAGCCCCAGCATTTT; CDR3 protein: CASSIDRDQPQHF
V gene: TRBV19; clone size: -; J gene: TRBJ2-7; D gene: TRBD1; CDR3 DNA: TGTGCCAGTAGTACCGGGACAGGGGCCTGGGCGAAGCAGTACTTC; CDR3 protein: CASSTGTGAWAKQYF
V gene: TRBV27; clone size: -; J gene: TRBJ1-2; D gene: -; CDR3 DNA: TGTGCCAGCAGTTTGTCAGGGCTCTTTGGCTACACCTTC; CDR3 protein: CASSLSGLFGYTF
V gene: TRBV5-1; clone size: -; J gene: TRBJ2-5; D gene: -; CDR3 DNA: TGCGCCAGCAGTCCCAGGCATCCCCAAGAGACCCAGTACTTC; CDR3 protein: CASSPRHPQETQYF
V gene: TRBV7-9; clone size: -; J gene: TRBJ2-3; D gene: -; CDR3 DNA: TGTGCCAGCAGCTTAGGGGTAGCCGCCACAGATACGCAGTATTTT; CDR3 protein: CASSLGVAATDTQYF
V gene: TRBV5-1; clone size: few; J gene: TRBJ2-2; D gene: TRBD2; CDR3 DNA: TGCGCCAGCAGCTTGGAGGTCGCTAGCGGGGGCTGGGAGCTGTTTTTT; CDR3 protein: CASSLEVASGGWELFF
V gene: TRBV6-5; clone size: -; J gene: TRBJ1-2; D gene: -; CDR3 DNA: TGTGCCAGCGGGTCGGGGTATGGCTACACCTTC; CDR3 protein: CASGSGYGYTF
V gene: TRBV29-1; clone size: -; J gene: TRBJ2-3; D gene: TRBD2; CDR3 DNA: TGCAGCCCAAGACCCGGGACTAGCGGGGGGGGACCCACAGATACGCAGTATTTT; CDR3 protein: CSPRPGTSGGGPTDTQYF
V gene: TRBV28; clone size: -; J gene: TRBJ2-7; D gene: TRBD2; CDR3 DNA: TGTGCCAGCAGTTTAAGTCTAGCGGGATCCTACGAGCAGTACTTC; CDR3 protein: CASSLSLAGSYEQYF
V gene: TRBV7-3; clone size: -; J gene: TRBJ1-2; D gene: -; CDR3 DNA: TGTGCCAGCAGCCAGACAGTTAACTATGGCTACACCTTC; CDR3 protein: CASSQTVNYGYTF
V gene: TRBV7-2; clone size: -; J gene: TRBJ2-5; D gene: TRBD2; CDR3 DNA: TGTGCCAGCAGCTTACATGGGATAGCGGGGGCCGGGCAAGAGACCCAGTACTTC; CDR3 protein: CASSLHGIAGAGQETQYF
V gene: TRBV5-1; clone size: -; J gene: TRBJ2-7; D gene: TRBD2; CDR3 DNA: TGCGCCAGCAGCTTGGAAAGCGGGAGGACTTACGAGCAGTACTTC; CDR3 protein: CASSLESGRTYEQYF
V gene: TRBV4-1; clone size: few; J gene: TRBJ2-7; D gene: -; CDR3 DNA: TGCGCCAGCAGCCCTCTCGGAGGGGGGGCCTACGAGCAGTACTTC; CDR3 protein: CASSPLGGGAYEQYF
V gene: TRBV6-1; clone size: -; J gene: TRBJ1-2; D gene: -; CDR3 DNA: TGTGCCAGCAGTGAGTTCGACAGGATCAACCACTATGGCTACCCCTTC; CDR3 protein: CASSEFDRINHYGYPF
V gene: TRBV10-1; clone size: -; J gene: TRBJ1-5; D gene: TRBD1; CDR3 DNA: TGCGCCAGCAGTGTAGTATGGGGACAGTTCAATCAGCCCCAGCATTTT; CDR3 protein: CASSVVWGQFNQPQHF
V gene: TRBV19; clone size: once; J gene: TRBJ1-1; D gene: -; CDR3 DNA: TGTGCCAGTAGGGGGGGGGATGTGGGTCGGAACACTGAAGCTTTCTTT; CDR3 protein: CASRGGDVGRNTEAFF
V gene: TRBV5-1; clone size: -; J gene: TRBJ2-3; D gene: -; CDR3 DNA: TGCGCCAGCAGCTTGTCATCAGATAAAAGCACAGATACGCAGTATTTT; CDR3 protein: CASSLSSDKSTDTQYF
V gene: TRBV21-1; clone size: -; J gene: TRBJ2-7; D gene: -; CDR3 DNA: TGTGCCAGCCCCGGGACAGGGGAATCCTACGAGCAGTACTTC; CDR3 protein: CASPGTGESYEQYF
V gene: TRBV4-1; clone size: -; J gene: TRBJ1-4; D gene: TRBD1; CDR3 DNA: TGCGCCAGCCTACCTGGGACAGGGTTTTGGGCTGCAACTAATGAAAAACTGTTTTTT; CDR3 protein: CASLPGTGFWAATNEKLFF
V gene: TRBV13; clone size: -; J gene: TRBJ2-5; D gene: -; CDR3 DNA: TGTGCCAGCAGCTTAGGGACACTGCAAGAGACCCAGTACTTC; CDR3 protein: CASSLGTLQETQYF
V gene: TRBV7-9; clone size: -; J gene: TRBJ2-7; D gene: TRBD2; CDR3 DNA: TGTGCCAGCAGCTTAGAAGCGGGAGGGTACGGGCAGTACTTC; CDR3 protein: CASSLEAGGYGQYF
V gene: TRBV19; clone size: -; J gene: TRBJ1-5; D gene: TRBD1; CDR3 DNA: TGTGCCAGTAGTATTAAAGGGGGCGGTAATCAGCCCCAGCATTTT; CDR3 protein: CASSIKGGGNQPQHF
V gene: TRBV6-6; clone size: -; J gene: TRBJ2-1; D gene: -; CDR3 DNA: TGTGCCAGCAGGGGGGCGCGAGAGCAGTTCTTC; CDR3 protein: CASRGAREQFF
V gene: TRBV6-4; clone size: -; J gene: TRBJ2-3; D gene: -; CDR3 DNA: TGTGCCAGCAGTGACAGTCTAGCGAGTGATACGCAGTATTTT; CDR3 protein: CASSDSLASDTQYF
V gene: TRBV7-2; clone size: -; J gene: TRBJ2-2; D gene: -; CDR3 DNA: TGTGCCAGCAGCTTAGACCTGGGCCTGAACACCGGGGAGCTGTTTTTT; CDR3 protein: CASSLDLGLNTGELFF
V gene: TRBV9; clone size: few; J gene: TRBJ1-5; D gene: -; CDR3 DNA: TGTGCCAGCAGCGTTTCTTCGGGTCAGCCCCAGCATTTT; CDR3 protein: CASSVSSGQPQHF
V gene: TRBV27; clone size: -; J gene: TRBJ2-1; D gene: -; CDR3 DNA: TGTGCCAGCAGTTTAGGCTTCTACAATGAGCAGTTCTTC; CDR3 protein: CASSLGFYNEQFF
V gene: TRBV27; clone size: -; J gene: TRBJ1-1; D gene: TRBD1; CDR3 DNA: TGTGCCAGCAGTAAGGGACAGGGGATGAACACTGAAGCTTTCTTT; CDR3 protein: CASSKGQGMNTEAFF
V gene: TRBV2; clone size: few; J gene: TRBJ2-2; D gene: TRBD2; CDR3 DNA: TGTGCCAGCAGAGAAACTAGCGGGATAGGCGGGGAGCTGTTTTTT; CDR3 protein: CASRETSGIGGELFF
V gene: TRBV29-1; clone size: -; J gene: TRBJ1-3; D gene: -; CDR3 DNA: TGCAGCGTTGAAGGCGGGGTCGGCGGAAACACCATATATTTT; CDR3 protein: CSVEGGVGGNTIYF
V gene: TRBV14; clone size: -; J gene: TRBJ2-2; D gene: TRBD2; CDR3 DNA: TGTGCCAGCAGCCAAGTTATTTTACTAGCGGGATCCGGGGAGCTGTTTTTT; CDR3 protein: CASSQVILLAGSGELFF
V gene: TRBV4-1; clone size: -; J gene: TRBJ2-1; D gene: -; CDR3 DNA: TGCGCCAGCAGCCAGAGAGACAGCCAAGATTTCAATGAGCAGTTCTTC; CDR3 protein: CASSQRDSQDFNEQFF
V gene: TRBV5-1; clone size: -; J gene: TRBJ1-1; D gene: -; CDR3 DNA: TGCGCCAGCAGCTTGGACCTTGGCTGGAACACTGAAGCTTTCTTT; CDR3 protein: CASSLDLGWNTEAFF
V gene: TRBV5-1; clone size: -; J gene: TRBJ1-1; D gene: -; CDR3 DNA: TGCGCCAGCGCCGAGGACAGTTTGTCTGAAGCTTTCTTT; CDR3 protein: CASAEDSLSEAFF
V gene: TRBV27; clone size: -; J gene: TRBJ2-3; D gene: TRBD2; CDR3 DNA: TGTGCCAGCAGTTCCCTACGACTAGCGGGAGATATAGATACGCAGTATTTT; CDR3 protein: CASSSLRLAGDIDTQYF
V gene: TRBV5-4; clone size: -; J gene: TRBJ2-1; D gene: -; CDR3 DNA: TGTGCCAGCAGCCCGAAACTCAGGGTTCCACATGAGCAGTTCTTC; CDR3 protein: CASSPKLRVPHEQFF
V gene: TRBV11-1; clone size: -; J gene: TRBJ2-6; D gene: -; CDR3 DNA: TGTGCCAGCAGCCCGCAGGCCCAGCGGGTGCGCGTCCTGACTTTC; CDR3 protein: CASSPQAQRVRVLTF
V gene: TRBV19; clone size: -; J gene: TRBJ1-5; D gene: TRBD1; CDR3 DNA: TGTGCCAGTAGTATAGACAGGGGGAGTCAGCCCCAGCATTTT; CDR3 protein: CASSIDRGSQPQHF
V gene: TRBV5-1; clone size: -; J gene: TRBJ2-2; D gene: TRBD1; CDR3 DNA: TGCGCCAGCAGCTTAGGACAGGGTTCGACCGGGGAGCTGTTTTTT; CDR3 protein: CASSLGQGSTGELFF